The entry below describes one T cell receptor (beta chain). Its target is not known. This entry comes from a study of T cells in Graves' hyperthyroidism and ophthalmopathy. Broader study findings: Blood shared most expanded thyroid clonotypes above 0.001.

CDR1 is MNHEY and CDR2 is SMNVEV in the germline V gene (reference sequence). V lost 5 bases and J lost 1, with 11 bases in between. The CDR3 has 15 amino acids. Amplification of TCR beta CDR3 regions used RNA as the template. The TCR CDR3 first-round RT-PCR relied on the HTBI primer set. Via MiXCR, TCRdb re-called the multiplex PCR reads, giving one row per CDR3 protein. The repertoire consists of about 400,000 distinct CDR3 sequences, with roughly an eighth occurring once and the leading ten covering approximately 5.8%. The chain combines TRBV27 with TRBJ2-2; tentatively, D is TRBD1 (6 bases). Material for sequencing was blood. The sequence came from a woman in her late teens or twenties with Graves' hyperthyroidism. This chain's CDR3 is CASSPRQENTGELFF. The CDR3 DNA reads TGTGCCAGCAGTCCGAGACAGGAGAACACCGGGGAGCTGTTTTTT.